Listed here are 27 T cell receptor beta chains from one sample, sequenced in a study of response to subunit inactivated influenza vaccine. TCRdb reprocessed the RT-PCR reads via MiXCR and lists one record per CDR3 protein. In the table there are around 170,000 distinct CDR3 sequences, about 10% of which are singletons. Sequencing used CD8+ T cells sorted from PBMCs, obtained roughly 24 months after vaccination. The source is a man between 50 and 69 years old who received an inactivated influenza vaccine.

The table lists this clonotype with a few counts. This rearrangement joins TRBV6-5 to TRBJ2-1, with 7 bases that match TRBD1. J gave up 2 bases and V 4 bases, and 5 bases lay outside the gene matches. Germline assignment: CDR1 MNHEY and CDR2 SVGAGI. The CDR3 runs to 15 residues. This CDR3 is CASSLGQRTYNEQFF. As DNA, the CDR3 is TGTGCCAGCAGTTTGGGACAGAGAACCTACAATGAGCAGTTCTTC.

The chain couples TRBV9 to TRBJ2-1, with TRBD2 identical over 10 bases. With 2 bases clipped from V and 3 bases from J, the junction kept 5 bases outside the gene matches. Per the germline V gene, CDR1 is SGDLS and CDR2 is YYNGEE. This CDR3 region has 16 residues. The CDR3 here is CASSVDLAGVYNEQFF. The CDR3 nucleotides are TGTGCCAGCAGCGTCGACCTAGCGGGAGTCTACAATGAGCAGTTCTTC. The whole variable domain, filled in from reference TRBV9 and TRBJ2-1, reads DSGVTQTPKHLITATGQRVTLRCSPRSGDLSVYWYQQSLDQGLQFLIQYYNGEERAKGNILERFSAQQFPDLHSELNLSSLELGDSALYFCASSVDLAGVYNEQFFGPGTRLTVL.

This clonotype has a handful of counts. V usage is TRBV10-3 and J usage is TRBJ2-7; unclear D gene. Germline V gene lookup returns CDR1 ENHRY and CDR2 SYGVKD. The CDR3 sequence is 13 residues long. Trimming took off 0 bases at V and 4 bases at J, with 7 bases between the two ends. In nucleotides, the CDR3 is TGTGCCATCAGTGAGTCGACTCTATACGAGCAGTACTTC. Protein sequence: CAISESTLYEQYF.

The chain combines TRBV27 with TRBJ2-6, with 8 bases matching TRBD1. Germline V CDR1 and CDR2: MNHEY, SMNVEV (reference sequence). The length of the CDR3 is 16 residues. The trim removed 8 bases at V and 3 bases at J, leaving 9 bases unmatched. CDR3 DNA sequence: TGTGCCAGCGGCCAACGGGGGACAGGTGGGGCCAACGTCCTGACTTTC. Protein: CASGQRGTGGANVLTF.

This rearrangement joins TRBV3-1 to TRBJ2-1, with 7 bases fitting TRBD1. The CDR3 sequence is 17 residues long. CDR1 is LGHDT, CDR2 YNNKEL, per germline (reference sequence). After removal of 5 bases from V and 8 bases from J, the junction contained 18 bases not matched to a gene. The CDR3 region is CASSKGPHVDRVHEQFF. CDR3 bases: TGTGCCAGCAGCAAGGGGCCCCATGTAGACAGGGTTCATGAGCAGTTCTTC.

Only a few counts were recorded for this clonotype. The rearrangement links TRBV6-2 or TRBV6-3 to TRBJ2-1; TRBD2 matches 12 bases. This CDR3 spans 16 amino acids. The germline V gene has CDR1 MNHEY and CDR2 SVGEGT. Germline trimming cut 6 bases from V and 15 bases from J; bases unmatched to any gene: 18. CDR3 nucleotides: TGTGCCAGCAGCTCCCTTAGACTAGCGGGAGCCCCTAGTCTGTTCTTC. Translating gives CASSSLRLAGAPSLFF.

This clonotype was observed many times. This rearrangement joins TRBV6-5 to TRBJ2-7, with 7 bases lining up with TRBD1. V lost 3 bases and J lost 4; bases outside the gene matches: 6. The CDR3 covers 14 residues. Looked up from germline, CDR1 is MNHEY and CDR2 is SVGAGI. Here the CDR3 DNA reads TGTGCCAGCAGTTATTTCGGGACAGTTTACGAGCAGTACTTC. It translates to CASSYFGTVYEQYF.

The chain joins TRBV3-1 to TRBJ1-2, with 12 bases aligning to TRBD1. Per the germline V gene, CDR1 is LGHDT and CDR2 is YNNKEL (reference sequence). The CDR3 is 16 amino acids. J gave up 6 bases and V 4 bases, and 9 bases lay outside the gene matches. The DNA for the CDR3 is TGTGCCAGCAGCCCACCTCTGGGACAGGGGGCCGATGGCTACACCTTC. Its translation: CASSPPLGQGADGYTF. Full variable domain (remainder filled in from reference TRBV3-1 and TRBJ1-2): DTAVSQTPKYLVTQMGNDKSIKCEQNLGHDTMYWYKQDSKKFLKIMFSYNNKELIINETVPNRFSPKSPDKAHLNLHINSLELGDSAVYFCASSPPLGQGADGYTFGSGTRLTVV.

This sequence joins TRBV28 and TRBJ2-7; D unclear. The CDR3 is made up of 15 amino acids. Germline V gene sequence: CDR1 MDHEN, CDR2 SYDVKM. The V end was cut by 6 bases, the J end by 1 base, with 16 bases between. The CDR3 bases are TGTGCCAGCAGCCGCTCATATACCGGGTCCTACGAGCAGTACTTC. Protein sequence: CASSRSYTGSYEQYF.

The CDR3 region is CASSYHDRGARTDTQYF. The CDR3 coding sequence is TGCGCCAGCAGCTACCATGACAGGGGGGCTCGCACAGATACGCAGTATTTT. The chain employs TRBV4-1 and TRBJ2-3, with TRBD1 identical over 9 bases. V was clipped by 5 bases and J by 1 base; unmatched bases: 10. Germline assignment: CDR1 MGHRA and CDR2 YSYEKL. The CDR3 spans 17 residues.

In this sample, this clonotype turned up a few times. The genes are TRBV20-1 and TRBJ2-5, with 10 bases lining up with TRBD2. This CDR3 spans 17 amino acids. V shed 3 bases, J shed 0 bases, and the junction held 10 bases outside the gene matches. Germline assignment: CDR1 DFQATT and CDR2 SNEGSKA (reference sequence). The CDR3 spells CSASVGVLAGDQETQYF. The CDR3 DNA is TGCAGTGCTAGCGTGGGGGTGCTAGCGGGAGACCAAGAGACCCAGTACTTC.

The chain carries TRBV4-2 and TRBJ2-1, with D perhaps TRBD2 (6 bases). Germline V gene sequence: CDR1 LGHNA, CDR2 YNFKEQ. This CDR3 spans 11 amino acids. V lost 0 bases, J lost 14 bases, and 8 bases lay in between. The CDR3 loop reads CASSQEGGKFF. CDR3 nucleotide sequence: TGTGCCAGCAGCCAAGAGGGAGGAAAGTTCTTC.

The chain combines TRBV6-1 with TRBJ2-3; 12 bases are a match to TRBD2. CDR1 and CDR2 (germline): MNHNS, SASEGT. This CDR3 has 16 amino acids. The V gene end was trimmed by 7 bases and the J gene end by 2 bases; junction bases not matched to a gene: 7. This CDR3 reads CASTRLAGAVTDTQYF. In DNA, the CDR3 is TGTGCCAGCACCAGACTAGCGGGGGCCGTCACAGATACGCAGTATTTT.

The table lists this clonotype with a few counts. The chain recombines TRBV4-1 with TRBJ1-1; 7 nucleotides match TRBD1. The CDR3 is 15 amino acids. Germline V gene lookup returns CDR1 MGHRA and CDR2 YSYEKL. The V and J ends lost 1 base and 0 bases, in that order; junction bases with no gene match: 2. CDR3 DNA: TGCGCCAGCAGCCAAGGACAGGGAGTGAACACTGAAGCTTTCTTT. Amino acid sequence: CASSQGQGVNTEAFF.

The chain links TRBV7-2 to TRBJ2-1; D assignment may be TRBD1 or TRBD2 (5 bases each). The ends were cut back, 5 bases at V and 4 bases at J, with 9 bases in the middle. Germline V CDR1 and CDR2: SGHTA, FQGNSA. The CDR3 runs to 13 residues. This CDR3 reads CASSEGPYNEQFF. The DNA for the CDR3 is TGTGCCAGCAGCGAGGGACCTTACAATGAGCAGTTCTTC.

This clonotype was picked up a small number of times. The V gene is TRBV7-9, the J gene TRBJ2-2; D may match TRBD1 or TRBD2 (5 bases each). Trimming shortened V by 5 bases and J by 0 bases, and 10 bases separated the two germline ends. Germline CDR1 SEHNR, CDR2 FQNEAQ (reference sequence). The CDR3 has 15 residues. The CDR3 sequence is CASSNGTANTGELFF. CDR3 sequence (DNA): TGTGCCAGCAGCAACGGGACGGCGAACACCGGGGAGCTGTTTTTT.

The chain employs TRBV11-2 and TRBJ2-1; D not certain. CDR3 length: 17 residues. Germline values: CDR1 SGHAT, CDR2 FQNNGV. With 0 bases removed from V and 4 bases from J, the gap between germline ends came to 16 bases. DNA for the CDR3: TGTGCCAGCAGCTTAGAGGCCACACGACCCCGATACAATGAGCAGTTCTTC. Its translation: CASSLEATRPRYNEQFF. Full variable domain (missing parts from reference TRBV11-2 and TRBJ2-1): EAGVAQSPRYKIIEKRQSVAFWCNPISGHATLYWYQQILGQGPKLLIQFQNNGVVDDSQLPKDRFSAERLKGVDSTLKIQPAKLEDSAVYLCASSLEATRPRYNEQFFGPGTRLTVL.

This rearrangement joins TRBV29-1 to TRBJ2-7, with 13 bases aligning to TRBD2. There are 12 residues in the CDR3. Germline V CDR1 and CDR2: SQVTM, ANQGSEA. V shed 6 bases and J 7 bases; nucleotides not matched to a gene: 3. The CDR3 sequence: CSVQGLAGEQYF. The CDR3 coding sequence is TGCAGCGTCCAGGGACTAGCGGGAGAGCAGTACTTC.

This clonotype appeared a few times. The chain has TRBV2 and TRBJ2-5; 7 bases line up with TRBD2. The germline V gene encodes CDR1 SNHLY and CDR2 FYNNEI. There are 14 residues in the CDR3. Trimming took 3 bases from V and 3 from J; bases not matched to a gene: 4. This CDR3 is CASSEGTIEETQYF. The CDR3 DNA sequence: TGTGCCAGCAGTGAGGGGACTATAGAAGAGACCCAGTACTTC.

This clonotype was found many times. The chain joins TRBV11-2 to TRBJ1-1; TRBD1 agrees at 7 bases. This CDR3 has 14 residues. CDR1 is SGHAT and CDR2 is FQNNGV in the germline V gene. Trimming removed 6 bases from V and 6 bases from J; junction bases left unmatched: 10. CDR3 in DNA: TGTGCCAGCAGGCCCCGGGACAGTCCTTCTGAAGCTTTCTTT. This encodes CASRPRDSPSEAFF.

This clonotype was counted many times. The V and J genes are TRBV10-3 and TRBJ2-4; D perhaps matches TRBD2 (5 bases). Germline V gene data show CDR1 as ENHRY and CDR2 as SYGVKD. This CDR3 is 16 amino acids long. V lost 0 bases and J 6 bases, leaving 15 bases between the germline ends. The CDR3 protein is CAISESTEGSRNIQYF. The CDR3 DNA reads TGTGCCATCAGTGAGTCTACCGAGGGTTCAAGAAACATTCAGTACTTC.

This clonotype was counted at least ten times. This CDR3 is CASSFTGASPYEQYF. The CDR3 DNA follows: TGCGCCAGCAGCTTCACAGGGGCGAGTCCCTACGAGCAGTACTTC. The chain carries TRBV5-1 and TRBJ2-7; 7 bases match TRBD1. Germline lookup yields CDR1 SGHRS and CDR2 YFSETQ. The CDR3 contains 15 residues. V gave up 2 bases and J gave up 2 bases; unmatched junction bases: 7.

The sample holds a few counts of this clonotype. The V gene is TRBV20-1, the J gene TRBJ2-7; 9 nucleotides line up with TRBD2. Trimming at V came to 6 bases and at J to 0 bases, leaving 12 bases not matched to a gene. The CDR3 is 16 residues long. Germline assignment: CDR1 DFQATT and CDR2 SNEGSKA (reference sequence). The CDR3 spells CSAERMTSGSSYEQYF. CDR3 coding DNA: TGCAGTGCGGAAAGAATGACTAGCGGTTCCTCCTACGAGCAGTACTTC.

The chain couples TRBV14 to TRBJ2-1; D is unresolved. The germline CDR1 and CDR2 sequences are SGHDN and FVKESK. V was clipped by 3 bases and J by 2 bases, with 11 bases between them. CDR3 length equals 15 residues. This chain's CDR3 is CASSHRVAPYNEQFF. The CDR3 DNA sequence: TGTGCCAGCAGCCACCGGGTAGCTCCCTACAATGAGCAGTTCTTC.

This clonotype appeared many times. The CDR3 loop is CASSLTGGETQYF. The CDR3, as DNA: TGTGCCAGCAGTTTAACAGGGGGGGAGACCCAGTACTTC. The V and J genes are TRBV12-3 or TRBV12-4 and TRBJ2-5; TRBD1 agrees at 8 bases. The CDR3 runs to 13 residues. V gave up 2 bases and J gave up 5 bases; unmatched junction bases: 1.

This clonotype came up many times. The rearrangement joins TRBV7-7 to TRBJ2-3; D uncertain. The CDR3 loop spans 16 amino acids. Between the trimmed V and J ends, which lost 5 bases and 0 bases, there was a span of 15 bases. Germline V gene lookup returns CDR1 SSHAT and CDR2 FNYEAQ (reference sequence). The CDR3 DNA is TGTGCCAGCAGCCCAGGTCTGAGTTCTAGCACAGATACGCAGTATTTT. It is translated as CASSPGLSSSTDTQYF.

CDR3 coding DNA: TGCAGCGTTGGAGAAGGGGCGCTTTATGAAAAACTGTTTTTT. Translating it yields CSVGEGALYEKLFF. This sequence joins TRBV29-1 and TRBJ1-4; a weak D match, TRBD1 (5 bases). Germline V CDR1 and CDR2: SQVTM, ANQGSEA. V dropped 4 bases and J dropped 6 bases, with 15 bases sitting between them. The CDR3 sequence is 14 residues long.